The 28 T cell receptor beta chains presented below share a single source sample, sequenced in a study of T cell changes during pregnancy in multiple sclerosis. Produced via immunoSEQ multiplex PCR; TCRdb's table is partial and in-frame only. The profile shows tens of thousands of clones, 90% to 95% of them singletons. Material: peripheral blood, obtained after pregnancy. These receptors were taken from a female donor in good health, enrolled as a control in a pregnancy study.

The J gene is TRBJ1-1, the V gene TRBV15; D is unclear. Between the trimmed V and J ends, which lost 1 base and 7 bases, there was a span of 13 bases. The CDR3 runs to 14 residues. Germline lookup yields CDR1 LNHNV and CDR2 YYDKDF (reference sequence). The CDR3 loop is CATSRGTQRSEAFF. CDR3 bases: TGTGCCACCAGCAGAGGAACACAACGGAGTGAAGCTTTCTTT.

This sequence joins TRBV7-6 and TRBJ2-3, with 11 bases aligning to TRBD2. This CDR3 contains 17 residues. Germline CDR1 reads SGHVS; CDR2 reads FNYEAQ. Trimming cost V 3 bases and J 2 bases; bases outside gene matches: 7. CDR3 sequence reads: CASSLRGTSGYTDTQYF. In nucleotides, the CDR3 is TGTGCCAGCAGCTTGCGCGGGACTAGCGGATACACAGATACGCAGTATTTT.

This clone has a single count. The J gene is TRBJ2-7, the V gene TRBV14; tentatively, D is TRBD2 (7 bases). The length of the CDR3 is 13 residues. Trimming shortened V by 3 bases and J by 6 bases, and 12 bases separated the two germline ends. Per germline, CDR1 SGHDN and CDR2 FVKESK. The CDR3 sequence is CASSHGGQVEQYF. The CDR3 nucleotides read TGTGCCAGCAGCCACGGGGGGCAGGTCGAGCAGTACTTC.

The CDR3 DNA is TGTGCCAGCAGCCTGACGGACTTGAACACTGAAGCTTTCTTT. The encoded protein is CASSLTDLNTEAFF. V and J are TRBV7-6 and TRBJ1-1; D not resolved. Looked up from germline, CDR1 is SGHVS and CDR2 is FNYEAQ. The CDR3 has 14 amino acids. V lost 5 bases and J lost 0, with 10 bases in between. The full variable domain, rest sourced from reference TRBV7-6 and TRBJ1-1, is GAGVSQSPRYKVTKRGQDVALRCDPISGHVSLYWYRQALGQGPEFLTYFNYEAQQDKSGLPNDRFSAERPEGSISTLTIQRTEQRDSAMYRCASSLTDLNTEAFFGQGTRLTVV.

The chain carries TRBV28 and TRBJ2-6, with D unclear. Germline lookup yields CDR1 MDHEN and CDR2 SYDVKM. This CDR3 region has 17 residues. V lost 7 bases, J lost 0 bases, and 16 bases lay in between. The CDR3 protein is CASTTPVGNSGANVLTF. CDR3 nucleotides: TGTGCCAGCACCACCCCAGTGGGCAACTCTGGGGCCAACGTCCTGACTTTC.

The chain has TRBV19 and TRBJ1-1; D is uncertain. The V end lost 0 bases, the J end lost 10 bases, and 9 bases lay between the germline ends. The germline V gene has CDR1 LNHDA and CDR2 SQIVND (reference sequence). This CDR3 spans 12 amino acids. CDR3 amino acids: CASSIEGRVAFF. CDR3 nucleotides: TGTGCCAGTAGTATAGAGGGGAGGGTAGCTTTCTTT.

The genes are TRBV29-1 and TRBJ2-2; D possibly corresponds to TRBD2 (5 bases). Germline assignment: CDR1 SQVTM and CDR2 ANQGSEA. This CDR3 is 12 amino acids long. Between the trimmed V and J ends, which lost 6 bases and 8 bases, there was a span of 13 bases. The CDR3 protein is CSVTGNSGELFF. Written as DNA, the CDR3 is TGCAGCGTGACGGGAAATTCTGGGGAGCTGTTTTTT.

The V and J genes are TRBV5-8 and TRBJ2-5, with D hard to call. The CDR3 spans 14 residues. Germline CDR1 is SGHTS and CDR2 is YDEGEE. The germline V and J ends were trimmed by 0 bases and 7 bases, with 13 bases remaining between them. For the CDR3, the DNA is TGTGCCAGCAGCTTGGCGGCAGGCCCGCGGACCCAGTACTTC. Residues: CASSLAAGPRTQYF. The entire variable domain, with the rest obtained from reference TRBV5-8 and TRBJ2-5, is as follows: EAGVTQSPTHLIKTRGQQATLRCSPISGHTSVYWYQQALGLGLQFLLWYDEGEERNRGNFPPRFSGRQFPNYSSELNVNALELEDSALYLCASSLAAGPRTQYFGPGTRLLVL.

The genes are TRBV5-4 and TRBJ1-3, with unresolved D. The CDR3 contains 16 residues. V dropped 4 bases and J dropped 0 bases, with 14 bases sitting between them. Per the germline V gene, CDR1 is SGHNT and CDR2 is YYREEE (reference sequence). The CDR3 DNA follows: TGTGCCAGCAGCAAAACCGGGGAAGGCTCTGGAAACACCATATATTTT. Its protein product is CASSKTGEGSGNTIYF.

The chain joins TRBV7-9 to TRBJ1-5; weak D call: TRBD1 (5 bases). Trimming left V 5 bases short and J 3 bases short, with 14 bases between. The CDR3 contains 15 residues. Germline V gene sequence: CDR1 SEHNR, CDR2 FQNEAQ (reference sequence). In DNA, the CDR3 is TGTGCCAGCAGCGACGGACATCCTTTCAATCAGCCCCAGCATTTT. It encodes CASSDGHPFNQPQHF.

The rearrangement joins TRBV9 to TRBJ2-3; TRBD2 agrees at 10 bases. There are 20 residues in the CDR3. The trim removed 3 bases at V and 0 bases at J, leaving 16 bases unmatched. CDR1 and CDR2 (germline): SGDLS, YYNGEE. CDR3 coding DNA: TGTGCCAGCAGCGCGAACCCAGCGGGGGGGCCGTCAACTAGCACAGATACGCAGTATTTT. Protein product: CASSANPAGGPSTSTDTQYF.

There are a few counts of this clone. The chain couples TRBV27 to TRBJ1-1; D not resolved. The CDR3 runs 13 residues. Germline V gives CDR1 MNHEY, CDR2 SMNVEV (reference sequence). Trimming took off 5 bases at V and 3 bases at J, with 10 bases between the two ends. The CDR3 sequence: CASSGAGDTEAFF. The DNA for the CDR3 is TGTGCCAGCAGTGGTGCCGGGGACACTGAAGCTTTCTTT.

This clone was picked up one time. This rearrangement joins TRBV9 to TRBJ2-3; D unresolved. V lost 0 bases, J lost 0 bases, and 8 bases lay in between. This CDR3 region has 15 residues. Germline CDR1 is SGDLS and CDR2 is YYNGEE. DNA of the CDR3: TGTGCCAGCAGCGTAGGAACTGCTAGCACAGATACGCAGTATTTT. Its protein is CASSVGTASTDTQYF.

The sample holds one count of this clone. In DNA form, the CDR3 reads TGTGCCAGCAGCCATAAAGCGGACAGTTATAATTCACCCCTCCACTTT. Its protein product is CASSHKADSYNSPLHF. The J gene is TRBJ1-6, the V gene TRBV6-6; a weak D match, TRBD1 (6 bases). With 6 bases removed from V and 4 bases from J, the gap between germline ends came to 16 bases. Germline V lookup: CDR1 MNHNY, CDR2 SVGAGI (reference sequence). The CDR3 extends over 16 amino acids.

The chain has TRBV27 and TRBJ1-2; 7 bases map to TRBD1. V lost 2 bases to trimming and J lost 0 bases; unmatched junction nucleotides: 6. This CDR3 has 16 amino acids. CDR1 is MNHEY and CDR2 is SMNVEV in the germline V gene (reference sequence). The CDR3 region has the DNA TGTGCCAGCAGTTTACTCAGACAGGGCACTAACTATGGCTACACCTTC. Translating it yields CASSLLRQGTNYGYTF.

This chain uses TRBV18 with TRBJ2-3, with a tentative D call TRBD2 (5 bases). Germline values: CDR1 KGHSH, CDR2 LQKENI. The CDR3 length is 15 residues. V was shortened by 2 bases and J by 0 bases, with 9 bases between the two germline ends. In nucleotides, the CDR3 is TGTGCCAGCTCACCAGGGCGAGGGAGCACAGATACGCAGTATTTT. Residues: CASSPGRGSTDTQYF.

This rearrangement joins TRBV30 to TRBJ2-6; 9 nucleotides align to TRBD1. V shed 5 bases, J shed 2 bases, and the junction held 4 bases outside the gene matches. The CDR3 has 15 amino acids. CDR1 and CDR2 from the germline V gene are GTSNPN and SVGIG (reference sequence). The CDR3 loop is CAWGQGHAGANVLTF. The DNA of the CDR3 is TGTGCCTGGGGACAGGGGCATGCTGGGGCCAACGTCCTGACTTTC.

V and J are TRBV13 and TRBJ1-1; 9 positions match TRBD1. Germline-derived CDR1 and CDR2 are PRHDT and FYEKMQ (reference sequence). J gave up 3 bases and V 8 bases, and 10 bases lay outside the gene matches. This CDR3 is 15 amino acids long. Written as DNA, the CDR3 is TGTGCCAGCCTACTCCGGGACAGGGTGGACACTGAAGCTTTCTTT. This translates into CASLLRDRVDTEAFF.

This chain links TRBV19 with TRBJ2-1; D perhaps matches TRBD2 (6 bases). Germline assignment: CDR1 LNHDA and CDR2 SQIVND (reference sequence). The CDR3 runs to 13 residues. Trimming took off 4 bases at V and 9 bases at J, with 13 bases between the two ends. The CDR3 protein is CASSKGGTLEQFF. CDR3 nucleotide sequence: TGTGCCAGTAGTAAAGGAGGGACTCTTGAGCAGTTCTTC.

This rearrangement joins TRBV28 to TRBJ1-2; D may be TRBD1 (6 bases). In germline, CDR1 is MDHEN, CDR2 SYDVKM. V dropped 4 bases and J dropped 5 bases, with 17 bases sitting between them. CDR3 length: 15 residues. As DNA, the CDR3 is TGTGCCAGCAGTTCAGGGGTAAAGCTCCCGTATGGCTACACCTTC. Its protein is CASSSGVKLPYGYTF.

The chain has TRBV2 and TRBJ2-3, with D tentatively TRBD1 (7 bases). This CDR3 spans 12 amino acids. The germline V gene encodes CDR1 SNHLY and CDR2 FYNNEI. Deletions cut 5 bases from V and 5 bases from J, with 8 bases between. This CDR3 is CASSQGGDTQYF. CDR3 DNA: TGTGCCAGCAGTCAGGGGGGAGATACGCAGTATTTT.

This clone was recorded once. The chain is built from TRBV5-8 and TRBJ1-4, with D unresolved. This CDR3 spans 14 amino acids. The V gene lost 4 bases and the J gene lost 8 bases, with 15 bases spanning the gap. Per the germline V gene, CDR1 is SGHTS and CDR2 is YDEGEE. The CDR3: CASSTPGLLEKLFF. The CDR3 DNA reads TGTGCCAGCAGCACCCCAGGACTATTGGAAAAACTGTTTTTT.

In this sample, this clone turned up once. The rearrangement links TRBV2 to TRBJ2-3; 7 nucleotides align to TRBD2. CDR1 SNHLY and CDR2 FYNNEI come from the germline V gene. CDR3 length equals 14 residues. The J segment lost 1 base and the V segment lost 9 bases, leaving 7 bases of the junction unmatched. In DNA form, the CDR3 reads TGTGCCAGTGCTCAGCGGGGAGGCACAGATACGCAGTATTTT. The encoded protein is CASAQRGGTDTQYF.

The rearrangement links TRBV7-9 to TRBJ1-1; D remains unclear. Trimming took off 2 bases at V and 2 bases at J, with 12 bases between the two ends. Germline loops: CDR1 SEHNR, CDR2 FQNEAQ (reference sequence). This CDR3 region has 15 residues. This CDR3 is CASSLRAYSNTEAFF. CDR3 nucleotide sequence: TGTGCCAGCAGCTTACGCGCCTACTCAAACACTGAAGCTTTCTTT.

This chain joins TRBV7-8 and TRBJ2-5; 7 nucleotides align to TRBD2. CDR1 SGHVS and CDR2 FQNEAQ come from the germline V gene. After removal of 4 bases from V and 3 bases from J, the junction contained 11 bases not matched to a gene. The CDR3 is made up of 16 amino acids. The CDR3 DNA follows: TGTGCCAGCAGCTCAGAGACTAGCTGGGCTAAAGAGACCCAGTACTTC. It specifies CASSSETSWAKETQYF. The entire variable domain, with the rest obtained from reference TRBV7-8 and TRBJ2-5, is as follows: GAGVSQSPRYKVAKRGQDVALRCDPISGHVSLFWYQQALGQGPEFLTYFQNEAQLDKSGLPSDRFFAERPEGSVSTLKIQRTQQEDSAVYLCASSSETSWAKETQYFGPGTRLLVL.

This clone was observed a single time. The V call is TRBV6-1, the J call TRBJ1-4, with 8 bases identical to TRBD1. The CDR3 is made up of 14 amino acids. Germline V lookup: CDR1 MNHNS, CDR2 SASEGT. Germline trimming cut 6 bases from V and 7 bases from J; bases unmatched to any gene: 7. CDR3 DNA sequence: TGTGCCAGCAGCCAGGGGGCGCTTGGTGAAAAACTGTTTTTT. It codes for CASSQGALGEKLFF.

The V call is TRBV14, the J call TRBJ1-4; the D gene is possibly TRBD1 (5 bases). Germline-derived CDR1 and CDR2 are SGHDN and FVKESK. Trimming pared 0 bases from V and 7 bases from J, leaving 9 bases between. The CDR3 covers 14 residues. CDR3 bases: TGTGCCAGCAGCCAAGAAGGGGCAGGTGAAAAACTGTTTTTT. This sequence encodes CASSQEGAGEKLFF.

The chain employs TRBV18 and TRBJ2-7, with D tentatively TRBD1 (6 bases). V lost 4 bases, J lost 5 bases, and 15 bases lay in between. Germline V gene data show CDR1 as KGHSH and CDR2 as LQKENI. The CDR3 is 14 residues long. This CDR3 is CASSLSQGVNEQYF. In DNA, the CDR3 is TGTGCCAGCTCACTCTCACAGGGAGTGAACGAGCAGTACTTC. The full variable domain, in which reference TRBV18 and TRBJ2-7 provide the parts outside the CDR3, is NAGVMQNPRHLVRRRGQEARLRCSPMKGHSHVYWYRQLPEEGLKFMVYLQKENIIDESGMPKERFSAEFPKEGPSILRIQQVVRGDSAAYFCASSLSQGVNEQYFGPGTRLTVT.